Here is one T cell receptor (beta chain) with its context. Clones were sequenced by immunoSEQ multiplex PCR, and TCRdb holds only the in-frame ones, with some missing. The sample records tens of thousands of clones, around 84% being singletons. These data come from a study of PD-L1 blockade in urothelial cancer. Whole-study context: Study patients had been treated with 0 to 3 previous chemotherapy regimens. Samples came from 3 weeks, at the second dose, and 6 weeks into treatment. A median blood sample held roughly 150,000 T cells and tens of thousands of unique TCRs.

The germline V gene has CDR1 MNHEY and CDR2 SVGAGI. This CDR3 is built from 13 residues. Trimming took 3 bases from V and 8 from J, leaving 13 bases between them. The chain links TRBV6-5 to TRBJ1-2; D unclear. The sequenced sample was PBMCs, obtained around atezolizumab (anti-PD-L1) treatment. The sequence came from a man aged 55 to 70 with urothelial cancer. The CDR3 protein is CASSYSTRRGYTF. CDR3 DNA sequence: TGTGCCAGCAGTTATTCGACCAGGCGAGGCTACACCTTC.